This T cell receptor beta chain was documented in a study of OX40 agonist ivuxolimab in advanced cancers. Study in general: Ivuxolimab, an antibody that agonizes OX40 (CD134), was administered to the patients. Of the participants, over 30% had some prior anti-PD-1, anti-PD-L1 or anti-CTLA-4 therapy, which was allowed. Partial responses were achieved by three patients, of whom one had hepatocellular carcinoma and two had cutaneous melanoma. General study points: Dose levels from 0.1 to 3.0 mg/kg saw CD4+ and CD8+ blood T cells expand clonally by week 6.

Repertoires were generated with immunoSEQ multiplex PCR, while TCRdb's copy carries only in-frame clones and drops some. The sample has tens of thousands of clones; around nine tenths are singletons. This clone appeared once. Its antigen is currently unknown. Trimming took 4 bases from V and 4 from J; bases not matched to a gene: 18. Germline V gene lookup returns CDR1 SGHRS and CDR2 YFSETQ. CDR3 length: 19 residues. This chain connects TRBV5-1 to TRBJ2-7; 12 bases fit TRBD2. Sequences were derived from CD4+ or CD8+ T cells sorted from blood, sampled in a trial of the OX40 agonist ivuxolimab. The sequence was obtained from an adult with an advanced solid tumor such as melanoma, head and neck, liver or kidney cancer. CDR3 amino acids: CASSHRGEPTSGSFYEQYF. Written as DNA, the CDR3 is TGCGCCAGCAGCCACAGGGGCGAACCGACTAGCGGGAGTTTTTACGAGCAGTACTTC.